Below, 5 T cell receptor beta chains from the same sample are listed, as sequenced in a study of T cell responses to AZD1222 COVID-19 vaccine. Libraries were prepared by immunoSEQ multiplex PCR; TCRdb keeps only in-frame clonotypes and omits some of them. The sample yields 75,000 to 100,000 clones, almost 90% seen once. The sequences come from peripheral blood, collected on day 0 of MenACWY control vaccination. All receptors derive from an adult in good health.

V usage is TRBV19 and J usage is TRBJ2-7, with 9 bases identical to TRBD1. The CDR3 totals 15 residues. CDR1 is LNHDA, CDR2 SQIVND, per germline (reference sequence). Trimming cost V 6 bases and J 2 bases; bases outside gene matches: 8. CDR3 bases: TGTGCCAGTAGCTGGGACAGGGAGCGTCCCTACGAGCAGTACTTC. Amino acids: CASSWDRERPYEQYF.

This clone was detected only once. The chain recombines TRBV6-1 with TRBJ1-6; TRBD1 aligns across 9 bases. The CDR3 is 18 residues long. With V trimmed by 1 base and J by 7 bases, 11 bases remained unmatched. Germline V CDR1 and CDR2: MNHNS, SASEGT. In DNA form, the CDR3 reads TGTGCCAGCAGTGAAGTGGGGACAGGGTTACTCGACAATTCACCCCTCCACTTT. Translated: CASSEVGTGLLDNSPLHF.

The chain combines TRBV5-4 with TRBJ1-1; no clear D gene. V was shortened by 0 bases and J by 7 bases, with 7 bases between the two germline ends. Germline-derived CDR1 and CDR2 are SGHNT and YYREEE (reference sequence). The CDR3 is 12 amino acids. Written as DNA, the CDR3 is TGTGCCAGCAGCTTGGACAGTATTGAAGCTTTCTTT. It codes for CASSLDSIEAFF.

This chain joins TRBV7-8 and TRBJ1-6; no clear D gene. The CDR3 contains 14 residues. Between the trimmed V and J ends, which lost 1 base and 5 bases, there was a span of 6 bases. Per the germline V gene, CDR1 is SGHVS and CDR2 is FQNEAQ. CDR3 sequence reads: CASSLGPNNSPLHF. The CDR3, as DNA: TGTGCCAGCAGCTTAGGGCCGAATAATTCACCCCTCCACTTT. Complete variable domain (other parts from reference TRBV7-8 and TRBJ1-6): GAGVSQSPRYKVAKRGQDVALRCDPISGHVSLFWYQQALGQGPEFLTYFQNEAQLDKSGLPSDRFFAERPEGSVSTLKIQRTQQEDSAVYLCASSLGPNNSPLHFGNGTRLTVT.

The chain employs TRBV9 and TRBJ1-3; TRBD1 agrees at 7 bases. This CDR3 has 16 amino acids. J was trimmed by 3 bases and V by 2 bases; bases with no gene match: 8. The germline V gene has CDR1 SGDLS and CDR2 YYNGEE. DNA for the CDR3: TGTGCCAGCAGCGTCCAGGGGGGGCAAGGTGGAAACACCATATATTTT. Translating it yields CASSVQGGQGGNTIYF. The entire variable domain, with the rest obtained from reference TRBV9 and TRBJ1-3, is as follows: DSGVTQTPKHLITATGQRVTLRCSPRSGDLSVYWYQQSLDQGLQFLIQYYNGEERAKGNILERFSAQQFPDLHSELNLSSLELGDSALYFCASSVQGGQGGNTIYFGEGSWLTVV.